This T cell receptor (beta chain) stems from a study of control samples from healthy donors and cancer patients. Sequencing was performed with immunoSEQ multiplex PCR; in TCRdb, only in-frame clones are kept and a portion is missing. The sample consists of 120,000 to 150,000 clones, 80% to 95% of them appearing once. The receptor was isolated from a man between 18 and 35 years old in good health. Sample: blood.

CDR3 sequence: CSVWTAGNTIYF. As DNA, the CDR3 is TGCAGCGTGTGGACCGCTGGAAACACCATATATTTT. The chain uses TRBV29-1 and TRBJ1-3; D call uncertain. This CDR3 region has 12 residues. Germline V gene sequence: CDR1 SQVTM, CDR2 ANQGSEA. V was trimmed by 6 bases and J by 2 bases, leaving 8 bases between them.